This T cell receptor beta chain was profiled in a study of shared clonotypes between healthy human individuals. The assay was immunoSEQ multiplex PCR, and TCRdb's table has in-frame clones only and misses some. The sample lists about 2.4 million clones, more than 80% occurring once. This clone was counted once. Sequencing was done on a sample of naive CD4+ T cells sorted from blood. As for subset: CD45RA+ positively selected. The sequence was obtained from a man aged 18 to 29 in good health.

CDR3 sequence (DNA): TGTGCCAGCAGTGAAATACAGGTTTGGAGCAAGACCCAGTACTTC. It codes for CASSEIQVWSKTQYF. The rearrangement links TRBV6-1 to TRBJ2-5; possibly TRBD1 for D (5 bases). Germline V gives CDR1 MNHNS, CDR2 SASEGT. Trimming took off 2 bases at V and 6 bases at J, with 16 bases between the two ends. The CDR3 has 15 amino acids.